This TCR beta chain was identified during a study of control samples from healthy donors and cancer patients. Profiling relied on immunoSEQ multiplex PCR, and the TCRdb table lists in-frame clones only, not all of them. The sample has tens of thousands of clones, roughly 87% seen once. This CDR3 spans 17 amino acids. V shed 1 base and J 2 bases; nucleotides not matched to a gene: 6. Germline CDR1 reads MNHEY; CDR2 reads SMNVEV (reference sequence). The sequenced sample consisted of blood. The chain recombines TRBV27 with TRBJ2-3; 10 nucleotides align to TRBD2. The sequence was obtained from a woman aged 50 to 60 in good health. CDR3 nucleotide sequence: TGTGCCAGCAGTTTATATCGCCTAGCGGGAGTCACAGATACGCAGTATTTT. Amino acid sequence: CASSLYRLAGVTDTQYF.